This section outlines one TCR beta chain sequence together with its context. It lacks a known antigen. Base qualities were left out, and no much larger clone turns up one base away. The data belong to a study of blood T cells in healthy people across ages (dated by TCRdb to the mid-2010s). For the wider study: Template switching captured roughly one uniquely barcoded TCR beta cDNA molecule per two T cells in model experiments. For two donors (one aged 18 to 30 and one aged 80 or older), the study analyzed two additional independent replicas of 1 million unique cDNA reads from the same blood draw. To avoid experimental bias, donors of different ages were randomly spread across the sequencing lanes. The study measured age-related changes in TCR beta repertoire diversity using deep sequencing normalized with unique cDNA molecular identifiers. The donors were divided into four age groups: young (average around 17 years), middle-aged (around 41), aged (about 61) and long-lived (82). Broader findings and caveats from the paper: Observed TCR beta diversity per million T cells fell roughly linearly with age, and a significant reduction was already apparent by age around 36. Conclusive comparison of naive and antigen-experienced compartments was prevented by the profiling of bulk unsorted PBMCs. Observed TCR beta diversity correlated strongly with the percentage of naive T cells measured by flow cytometry. Because the CMV infection status of the donors was unknown, age-related changes in expanded clonotypes may potentially have been confounded. Estimates of total diversity based on one million sequenced T cells were regarded as lower bounds and as underestimates. Compared with the aged group, the long-lived group had more naive CD4+ T cells, fewer expanded clones and increased TCR diversity, suggesting age selection.

Donors were around 37 systemically healthy Caucasian individuals from Russia aged roughly 6 to 90 years. Each donor gave approximately 9.3 milliliters of peripheral blood, collected into EDTA-treated Vacutainer tubes. Ficoll-Paque density-gradient centrifugation was used to isolate PBMCs, with at least 6.5 million per sample. Total RNA was extracted from PBMCs with Trizol reagent, with at least 6 micrograms obtained per sample. The percentages of naive CD45RAhigh/CD27high T cells were determined by flow cytometry on a PBMC aliquot from every donor. V is clipped by 0 bases and J by 8 bases, and the sequence between their germline boundaries is 13 bases long. The CDR3 covers 13 residues, taking in both the cysteine and the phenylalanine. Only the CDR3 DNA is retained, 39 bases long and in frame from the first base. CDR1 is given as DFQATT and CDR2 as SNEGSKA, both from the germline V gene (reference sequence).

Receptor libraries were prepared by 5' RACE. The listed sequencing device is Illumina HiSeq 2500. The second PCR ran for roughly 6 to 11 cycles and used a J-beta primer mix along with a sample-barcoded 5' primer. A unique molecular identifier was introduced onto each TCR beta cDNA molecule by a template-switch 5' adaptor carrying 12 random nucleotides. Each sample yielded at least 2.5 million CDR3-containing paired-end reads. The Mint cDNA synthesis kit, primed by a TRBC-specific oligonucleotide, was used to synthesize first-strand cDNA from all RNA. Following uracil-DNA glycosylase treatment, all cDNA underwent a first 18-cycle PCR with the universal primers M1SS and BC2_uni_R. In the original analysis: Each sample was normalized by randomly selecting 1 million high-quality reads, each carrying a distinct molecular identifier. Instead of being binned into consensus sequences, reads that shared molecular identifiers were thrown out. MiTCR, with a Q25 quality threshold and the strictest error-elimination algorithm, was used for CDR3 identification, clonotype clustering and error correction. A nonparametric unseen species model with Euler transformation was used to estimate a lower bound on total TCR beta diversity. TCRdb handled the public reads itself, with Q25 trimming in fastp and clone calling in MiXCR, and kept productive beta chains. Entries that share a CDR3 protein sequence are merged under the most common genes and DNA. The V and J calls shown here were made by TCRdb, not taken from the authors' results. In all, the sample holds 730,000 or so distinct CDR3 sequences, and 40% to 45% of those were seen once. In total, the top ten clones hold 30% of the sample.

The V and J genes are TRBV20-1 and TRBJ1-2; the D gene remains uncertain. The TCR sequence derives from an older man in good health. Sequenced material: blood. In nucleotides, the sequence is TGCAGTGCTAGAGATACCCAAGCCGGGGGCTACACCTTC. This is translated as CSARDTQAGGYTF.